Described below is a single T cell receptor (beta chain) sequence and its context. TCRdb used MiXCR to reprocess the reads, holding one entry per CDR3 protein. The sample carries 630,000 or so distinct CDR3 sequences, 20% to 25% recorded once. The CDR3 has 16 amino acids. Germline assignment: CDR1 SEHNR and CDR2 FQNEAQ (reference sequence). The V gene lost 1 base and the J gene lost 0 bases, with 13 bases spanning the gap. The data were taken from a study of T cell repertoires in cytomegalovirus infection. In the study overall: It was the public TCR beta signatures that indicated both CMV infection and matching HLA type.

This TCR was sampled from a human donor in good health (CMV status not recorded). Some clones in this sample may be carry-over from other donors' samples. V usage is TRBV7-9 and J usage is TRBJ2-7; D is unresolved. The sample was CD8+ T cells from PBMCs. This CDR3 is CASSLGGTESSYEQYF. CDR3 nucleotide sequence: TGTGCCAGCAGCTTAGGAGGTACAGAGAGCTCCTACGAGCAGTACTTC.